A single T cell receptor beta chain is shown here with its context. Given a much more abundant clone one base away, this may be a read error. This record belongs to a study of T cells in Graves' hyperthyroidism and ophthalmopathy. Absence of ophthalmopathy progression within 18 months defined stable Graves' hyperthyroidism. What was amplified from RNA transcripts were TCR beta CDR3 regions. Primed by the HTBI set, a first-round RT-PCR was run on the TCR CDR3. TCRdb passed the multiplex PCR reads through MiXCR, listing each CDR3 protein once. The profile shows about 200,000 distinct CDR3 sequences, roughly a sixth of them singletons. This CDR3 region has 13 residues. V dropped 1 base and J dropped 4 bases, with 7 bases sitting between them.

Specimen: blood. This receptor was obtained from a woman aged 45-59 years with Graves' hyperthyroidism. V gene TRBV12-3 or TRBV12-4 combines with J gene TRBJ1-1, with a weak D call TRBD1 (6 bases). The CDR3 here is CASSLGDTTEAFF. The CDR3 nucleotides read TGTGCCAGCAGTTTAGGGGACACCACTGAAGCTTTCTTT.